Below, 10 T cell receptor beta chains from the same sample are listed, as sequenced in a study of blood T cell repertoires in COVID-19. Method: immunoSEQ multiplex PCR; TCRdb's copy keeps in-frame clones and lacks some. The repertoire holds 270,000 or so clones, with around 86% as singletons. Source material: peripheral blood. The receptors were gathered from a human donor in a cohort sampled during active COVID-19.

The chain links TRBV15 to TRBJ1-1; D perhaps matches TRBD1 (6 bases). The germline V gene encodes CDR1 LNHNV and CDR2 YYDKDF (reference sequence). V lost 1 base to trimming and J lost 1 base, with 7 bases between them. The CDR3 loop spans 14 amino acids. The CDR3 loop is CATSRARGNTEAFF. The DNA of the CDR3 is TGTGCCACCAGCAGAGCCAGGGGGAACACTGAAGCTTTCTTT.

This chain uses TRBV4-2 with TRBJ1-5; a weak D match, TRBD1 (5 bases). Germline V gene lookup returns CDR1 LGHNA and CDR2 YNFKEQ. Trimming cost V 0 bases and J 2 bases, with 11 bases left between them. The CDR3 has 16 amino acids. This CDR3 reads CASSQEVGGGNQPQHF. The CDR3 nucleotides are TGTGCCAGCAGCCAAGAAGTCGGGGGTGGCAATCAGCCCCAGCATTTT.

This rearrangement joins TRBV5-1 to TRBJ2-2; 10 nucleotides align to TRBD2. Trimming took 6 bases from V and 6 from J; bases not matched to a gene: 5. CDR3 length equals 14 residues. Germline lookup yields CDR1 SGHRS and CDR2 YFSETQ. The CDR3 DNA follows: TGCGCCAGCAACCAGCGGGAGGGGGCCGGGGAGCTGTTTTTT. Protein product: CASNQREGAGELFF.

This chain links TRBV7-9 with TRBJ2-3; 10 positions agree with TRBD2. CDR1 is SEHNR, CDR2 FQNEAQ, per germline (reference sequence). The length of the CDR3 is 15 residues. V lost 5 bases, J lost 5 bases, and 7 bases stayed unmatched. CDR3 DNA sequence: TGTGCCAGCAGCCGTAGCGGGAGGACGAAAGATACGCAGTATTTT. This encodes CASSRSGRTKDTQYF.

The V gene is TRBV11-3, the J gene TRBJ2-5; D uncertain. CDR3 size: 13 residues. Germline V lookup: CDR1 SGHNT, CDR2 YENEEA. The V and J ends lost 3 bases and 0 bases respectively, with 5 bases between them. CDR3 residues: CASSLGYQETQYF. The CDR3 DNA reads TGTGCCAGCAGCTTGGGCTACCAAGAGACCCAGTACTTC.

The count of this clone is one. The rearrangement uses TRBV18 and TRBJ2-1; TRBD1 matches 10 bases. Looked up from germline, CDR1 is KGHSH and CDR2 is LQKENI. This CDR3 spans 16 amino acids. V lost 5 bases, J lost 3 bases, and 7 bases stayed unmatched. CDR3 sequence reads: CASSSRQGANYNEQFF. In nucleotides, the CDR3 is TGTGCCAGCTCATCAAGACAGGGGGCGAACTACAATGAGCAGTTCTTC.

Concerning this clone: The sample contains more than one DNA sequence encoding this CDR3. The chain uses TRBV18 and TRBJ2-7; 9 bases align to TRBD1. CDR3 length: 14 amino acids. Germline V gene lookup returns CDR1 KGHSH and CDR2 LQKENI. With 2 bases clipped from V and 7 bases from J, the junction kept 6 bases outside the gene matches. DNA for the CDR3: TGTGCCAGCTCACCAGCGACAGGGGGAAGGGAGCAGTACTTC. Translation: CASSPATGGREQYF.

This rearrangement joins TRBV7-9 to TRBJ2-6; D is perhaps TRBD2 (5 bases). Germline lookup yields CDR1 SEHNR and CDR2 FQNEAQ (reference sequence). The CDR3 length is 18 residues. V gave up 6 bases and J gave up 0 bases, with 18 bases separating them. CDR3 sequence reads: CASSHPPGGFSGANVLTF. The CDR3 bases are TGTGCCAGCAGTCACCCGCCTGGCGGGTTCTCTGGGGCCAACGTCCTGACTTTC.

The gene calls are TRBV21-1 and TRBJ2-5; the D segment call TRBD2 is taken from the table without a DNA check. TRBV21-1 is a pseudogene segment. This CDR3 region has 16 residues. CDR3 DNA: TGTGCCAGCAGCAAAGTTTGGCGGGCCGGACAAGAGACCCAGTACTTC. It encodes CASSKVWRAGQETQYF.

V and J are TRBV5-4 and TRBJ2-1, with 8 nucleotides matching TRBD2. The CDR3 length is 20 residues. J gave up 0 bases and V 4 bases, and 18 bases lay outside the gene matches. The germline gives CDR1 SGHNT, CDR2 YYREEE (reference sequence). In nucleotides, the CDR3 is TGTGCCAGCAGCATGCTTGTAGGACTAGCCGTTTCAAGCTCCTACAATGAGCAGTTCTTC. Its translation is CASSMLVGLAVSSSYNEQFF. Using reference TRBV5-4 and TRBJ2-1 for the parts outside the CDR3, the full variable domain is ETGVTQSPTHLIKTRGQQVTLRCSSQSGHNTVSWYQQALGQGPQFIFQYYREEENGRGNFPPRFSGLQFPNYSSELNVNALELDDSALYLCASSMLVGLAVSSSYNEQFFGPGTRLTVL.